This T cell receptor (beta chain) emerged from a study of T cell repertoires in cytomegalovirus infection. Overall study context: An indication of both CMV infection and matching HLA type came from public TCR beta signatures.

Findings of the study overall: CMV-specific TCR beta clonotypes restricted by HLA-C dominated the ex vivo response.

TCRdb independently ran MiXCR on the reads; one entry per CDR3 protein. Here the sample spans fewer than 550,000 distinct CDR3 sequences, 26% being singletons. With respect to this clonotype: The antigen is unknown.

Germline loops: CDR1 LGHNA, CDR2 YSLEER. The V gene end was trimmed by 5 bases and the J gene end by 5 bases; junction bases not matched to a gene: 2. The CDR3 contains 13 residues. The J gene is TRBJ2-5, the V gene TRBV4-3; 10 bases line up with TRBD2. The sequencing sample was made of PBMCs. The sequence derives from a human donor in good health (CMV status not recorded). Some clones in this sample may be carry-over from other donors' samples. The CDR3 DNA reads TGCGCCAGCAGCACGACTAGCGGGGAGACCCAGTACTTC. Amino acid sequence: CASSTTSGETQYF.